Listed here are 26 T cell receptor beta chains from one sample, sequenced in a study of shared clonotypes between healthy human individuals (TCRdb year 2020). Preparation of the library involved the immunoSEQ multiplex PCR assay. In its TCRdb copy, this immuneACCESS table keeps in-frame sequences only and misses some clones. Where compared with another copy, unresolved V genes explain less than half of these, and the others have no known cause. The sample has around 980,000 clones on record, 78% of them singletons. Around 0.61% of the sample goes to the ten largest clones. The sample taken for sequencing was memory CD4+ T cells from PBMCs. The cell subset or site tag for this specimen amounts to: CD45RA-negative fraction. The receptors originated from a man between 18 and 35 years old in good health. Some clones in this sample may be carry-over from other donors' samples.

A note on this clone: The identical CDR3 is also encoded by other nucleotide sequences in the sample. The CDR3 nucleotides read TGCGCCAGCAGCCCCCTGACCGGGGGCAATGAGCAGTTCTTC. This gives the protein CASSPLTGGNEQFF. The rearrangement uses TRBV5-1 and TRBJ2-1; D possibly corresponds to TRBD2 (6 bases). Germline V CDR1 and CDR2: SGHRS, YFSETQ. The CDR3 has 14 residues. The V gene lost 4 bases and the J gene lost 6 bases, with 14 bases spanning the gap.

V is TRBV2 and J is TRBJ1-3; D gene unclear. Germline-derived CDR1 and CDR2 are SNHLY and FYNNEI. V lost 8 bases, J lost 4 bases, and 15 bases lay in between. This CDR3 has 14 residues. This CDR3 is CASAWGSGGNTIYF. Here the CDR3 DNA reads TGTGCCAGCGCTTGGGGAAGTGGAGGAAACACCATATATTTT.

V is TRBV7-9 and J is TRBJ2-1; TRBD2 aligns across 8 bases. The CDR3 runs to 17 residues. Germline V gives CDR1 SEHNR, CDR2 FQNEAQ (reference sequence). V gave up 5 bases and J gave up 2 bases; unmatched junction bases: 11. The CDR3: CASSPRGGVLAYNEQFF. In DNA, the CDR3 is TGTGCCAGCAGCCCACGGGGGGGGGTTTTAGCCTACAATGAGCAGTTCTTC. Filled out from reference TRBV7-9 and TRBJ2-1, the complete variable domain reads DTGVSQNPRHKITKRGQNVTFRCDPISEHNRLYWYRQTLGQGPEFLTYFQNEAQLEKSRLLSDRFSAERPKGSFSTLEIQRTEQGDSAMYLCASSPRGGVLAYNEQFFGPGTRLTVL.

The rearrangement joins TRBV13 to TRBJ2-7; tentatively, D is TRBD1 (5 bases). Trimming shortened V by 1 base and J by 4 bases, and 11 bases separated the two germline ends. The CDR3 has 14 amino acids. Germline lookup yields CDR1 PRHDT and CDR2 FYEKMQ (reference sequence). The CDR3 spells CASSLVGHSYEQYF. CDR3 coding DNA: TGTGCCAGCAGCTTAGTTGGACACAGTTACGAGCAGTACTTC. The whole variable domain, filled in from reference TRBV13 and TRBJ2-7, reads AAGVIQSPRHLIKEKRETATLKCYPIPRHDTVYWYQQGPGQDPQFLISFYEKMQSDKGSIPDRFSAQQFSDYHSELNMSSLELGDSALYFCASSLVGHSYEQYFGPGTRLTVT.

This clone has more than one count but fewer than ten. The chain couples TRBV27 to TRBJ1-2, with 8 bases aligning to TRBD1. The CDR3 loop spans 13 amino acids. The V and J ends lost 6 bases and 7 bases, in that order; junction bases with no gene match: 7. CDR1 MNHEY and CDR2 SMNVEV come from the germline V gene (reference sequence). CDR3 region: CASRQGVGRGYTF. The CDR3 DNA reads TGTGCCAGCAGACAGGGGGTCGGGCGTGGCTACACCTTC.

This clone is a singleton in its sample. The chain combines TRBV28 with TRBJ2-1; 10 bases align to TRBD1. The V gene end was trimmed by 3 bases and the J gene end by 8 bases; junction bases not matched to a gene: 7. The CDR3 runs to 15 residues. Germline values: CDR1 MDHEN, CDR2 SYDVKM. The CDR3: CASSFPTGGRDEQFF. CDR3 in DNA: TGTGCCAGCAGTTTCCCGACAGGGGGCAGGGATGAGCAGTTCTTC.

V usage is TRBV5-6 and J usage is TRBJ2-1; D could derive from TRBD1 or TRBD2 (5 bases each). Trimming took 4 bases from V and 11 from J, leaving 22 bases between them. The length of the CDR3 is 15 residues. The germline V gene encodes CDR1 SGHDT and CDR2 YYEEEE. In nucleotides, the CDR3 is TGTGCCAGCAGCCCCCTTGGTCAGGCAGGGACGAAGCAGTTCTTC. Amino acids: CASSPLGQAGTKQFF.

The rearrangement uses TRBV10-3 and TRBJ2-5, with a weak D call TRBD2 (6 bases). The length of the CDR3 is 13 residues. With 2 bases removed from V and 4 bases from J, the gap between germline ends came to 8 bases. The germline V gene has CDR1 ENHRY and CDR2 SYGVKD. CDR3 amino acids: CAISEGRGETQYF. The CDR3 region has the DNA TGTGCCATCAGTGAGGGGCGGGGAGAGACCCAGTACTTC.

The chain carries TRBV19 and TRBJ2-1, with a possible D match to TRBD2 (6 bases). The CDR3 sequence is 16 residues long. Trimming pared 5 bases from V and 0 bases from J, leaving 14 bases between. Per the germline V gene, CDR1 is LNHDA and CDR2 is SQIVND (reference sequence). The CDR3 spells CASSRGLLSSYNEQFF. CDR3 bases: TGTGCCAGTAGTCGGGGACTCTTGAGCTCCTACAATGAGCAGTTCTTC.

This clone is a singleton in its sample. The chain links TRBV5-1 to TRBJ1-2; TRBD1 agrees at 9 bases. CDR1 and CDR2 from the germline V gene are SGHRS and YFSETQ. V lost 4 bases to trimming and J lost 3 bases; unmatched junction nucleotides: 16. The CDR3 totals 18 residues. This CDR3 reads CASSLPSGEQGAHYGYTF. Written as DNA, the CDR3 is TGCGCCAGCAGCCTCCCGTCGGGAGAACAGGGGGCCCACTATGGCTACACCTTC.

Details on this clone: With a much larger clone just one base away, this may be a read error. The chain links TRBV5-6 to TRBJ2-7; 8 nucleotides agree with TRBD1. The CDR3 covers 14 residues. Germline V gene lookup returns CDR1 SGHDT and CDR2 YYEEEE. The trim removed 4 bases at V and 3 bases at J, leaving 6 bases unmatched. The CDR3 is CASSRGQGYYEQYF. The CDR3 nucleotides read TGTGCCAGCAGCCGAGGACAGGGTTACTACGAGCAGTACTTC.

In the case of this clone: The junction departs from germline at one end; a sequencing error may be responsible. This rearrangement joins TRBV7-2 to TRBJ1-2; D unclear. The germline V gene encodes CDR1 SGHTA and CDR2 FQGNSA. This CDR3 has 16 amino acids. The CDR3 DNA follows: TGTGCCAGCAGCCCACCCTCCGGCCGCCATTTCTATGGCTGCACCTTC. It specifies CASSPPSGRHFYGCTF. Filled out from reference TRBV7-2 and TRBJ1-2, the complete variable domain reads GAGVSQSPSNKVTEKGKDVELRCDPISGHTALYWYRQSLGQGLEFLIYFQGNSAPDKSGLPSDRFSAERTGGSVSTLTIQRTQQEDSAVYLCASSPPSGRHFYGCTFGSGTRLTVV.

The gene calls are TRBV27 and TRBJ1-2; 7 bases align to TRBD1. Germline CDR1 is MNHEY and CDR2 is SMNVEV (reference sequence). V dropped 4 bases and J dropped 1; count of bases not matched to a gene: 21. This CDR3 has 20 residues. The CDR3 is CASSSYPKGAPQKNNYGYTF. The CDR3 DNA is TGTGCCAGCAGTTCCTACCCGAAGGGGGCACCCCAGAAGAATAACTATGGCTACACCTTC.

The V and J genes are TRBV28 and TRBJ1-1; TRBD1 is a possible D gene (6 bases). The germline V gene has CDR1 MDHEN and CDR2 SYDVKM. The CDR3 is made up of 16 amino acids. Trimming removed 6 bases at V and 4 bases at J, with 21 bases between. The CDR3 is CASRVGGVAGFTEAFF. CDR3 coding DNA: TGTGCCAGCAGGGTAGGGGGGGTGGCCGGGTTCACTGAAGCTTTCTTT. The full variable domain, completed using reference TRBV28 and TRBJ1-1, is DVKVTQSSRYLVKRTGEKVFLECVQDMDHENMFWYRQDPGLGLRLIYFSYDVKMKEKGDIPEGYSVSREKKERFSLILESASTNQTSMYLCASRVGGVAGFTEAFFGQGTRLTVV.

The V gene is TRBV2, the J gene TRBJ2-5; D remains unclear. Germline loops: CDR1 SNHLY, CDR2 FYNNEI. Trimming removed 9 bases from V and 5 bases from J, with 16 bases in between. The CDR3 sequence is 13 residues long. The CDR3 reads CASQRREEETQYF. DNA for the CDR3: TGTGCCAGTCAGAGGCGAGAGGAGGAGACCCAGTACTTC.

The J gene is TRBJ2-1, the V gene TRBV10-1; TRBD2 agrees at 12 bases. The CDR3 runs 17 residues. The germline V gene has CDR1 WNHNN and CDR2 SYGVQD (reference sequence). J lost 6 bases, V lost 0 bases, and 6 bases had no gene match. In DNA form, the CDR3 reads TGCGCCAGCAGTGAGTCTAGGACTAGCGGGATTGGCAATGAGCAGTTCTTC. Its protein product is CASSESRTSGIGNEQFF.

This chain joins TRBV4-2 and TRBJ2-7; D unresolved. Germline V gives CDR1 LGHNA, CDR2 YNFKEQ. The CDR3 runs to 14 residues. With 1 base removed from V and 3 bases from J, the gap between germline ends came to 10 bases. The CDR3 DNA is TGTGCCAGCAGCCAAGTTACTGGGCACTACGAGCAGTACTTC. Translated, it gives CASSQVTGHYEQYF.

The rearrangement links TRBV19 to TRBJ1-5; possible D gene TRBD1, 6 bases. The V gene's germline CDR1 is LNHDA and CDR2 SQIVND (reference sequence). The V gene lost 7 bases and the J gene lost 2 bases, with 9 bases spanning the gap. The CDR3 contains 13 residues. The CDR3 sequence: CASMRQGNQPQHF. The CDR3 DNA sequence: TGTGCCAGTATGCGACAGGGCAATCAGCCCCAGCATTTT.

V gene TRBV28 combines with J gene TRBJ2-1, with D unresolved. Trimming removed 7 bases at V and 6 bases at J, with 16 bases between. CDR1 MDHEN and CDR2 SYDVKM come from the germline V gene. There are 14 residues in the CDR3. The CDR3 DNA follows: TGTGCCAGCAATTCGTGGGGTCCGGCCAATGAGCAGTTCTTC. Translation gives CASNSWGPANEQFF.

This CDR3 reads CASSLGGSRDEQYF. DNA for the CDR3: TGTGCCAGCAGCTTAGGGGGGTCTAGGGACGAGCAGTACTTC. This rearrangement joins TRBV7-7 to TRBJ2-7; D is tentatively TRBD1 or TRBD2 (5 bases each). V lost 1 base to trimming and J lost 5 bases, with 12 bases between them. Germline CDR1 is SSHAT and CDR2 is FNYEAQ (reference sequence). The CDR3 has 14 amino acids.

The CDR3 protein is CASSQLGWNYGYTF. The CDR3 DNA reads as TGTGCCAGCAGCCAACTTGGGTGGAACTATGGCTACACCTTC. This sequence joins TRBV4-2 and TRBJ1-2; D not resolved. V was pared by 2 bases and J by 2 bases, with 9 bases between. CDR1 and CDR2 (germline): LGHNA, YNFKEQ. The CDR3 length is 14 residues.

In this sample, this clone turned up a few times. The CDR3 bases are TGTGCCAGCGGTGAACCGAGGAGAAATCAGCCCCAGCATTTT. It codes for CASGEPRRNQPQHF. The chain employs TRBV6-5 and TRBJ1-5, with D unclear. Germline V gene data show CDR1 as MNHEY and CDR2 as SVGAGI. Deletions cut 8 bases from V and 4 bases from J, with 15 bases between. This CDR3 spans 14 amino acids.

The CDR3 region is CASSLASGLGYGYTF. CDR3 nucleotide sequence: TGTGCCAGCAGCTTAGCTTCAGGCCTAGGGTATGGCTACACCTTC. The chain joins TRBV7-1 to TRBJ1-2; no clear D gene. TRBV7-1 is an open reading frame, and its role is uncertain. This CDR3 region has 15 residues. Trimming took 4 bases from V and 5 from J, leaving 17 bases between them.

This clone was detected only a few times. This chain uses TRBV9 with TRBJ2-2; TRBD2 matches at 8 bases. CDR1 and CDR2 (germline): SGDLS, YYNGEE. J gave up 6 bases and V 1 base, and 11 bases lay outside the gene matches. The CDR3 length is 17 residues. The CDR3 loop is CASSVRSAGGGAGELFF. In nucleotides, the CDR3 is TGTGCCAGCAGCGTAAGGTCGGCGGGAGGTGGGGCCGGGGAGCTGTTTTTT.

This chain joins TRBV4-2 and TRBJ1-1, with 7 bases aligning to TRBD1. The CDR3 has 15 residues. The junction had 9 bases not matched to a gene; V was cut back by 3 bases and J by 5 bases. Germline lookup yields CDR1 LGHNA and CDR2 YNFKEQ. CDR3 DNA sequence: TGTGCCAGCAGCCACCCGAGGGGGCGCGGGACTGAAGCTTTCTTT. Encoded protein: CASSHPRGRGTEAFF.

V and J are TRBV12-5 and TRBJ1-2; D might be TRBD1 (6 bases). CDR1 is LGHNT and CDR2 is FRNRAP in the germline V gene. V lost 1 base, J lost 4 bases, and 16 bases lay in between. The length of the CDR3 is 16 residues. The CDR3 is CASGLGGTRRRYGYTF. CDR3 DNA sequence: TGTGCTAGTGGTTTGGGGGGGACAAGGAGGCGCTATGGCTACACCTTC.